This TCR beta chain was sequenced during a study of cytomegalovirus exposure and HLA in healthy donors. Vbeta (60) and Jbeta (13) primers were used in the PCR. TCRdb's table, derived via immunoSEQ multiplex PCR, lists solely in-frame clones and lacks some. In all, the sample yields roughly 65,000 clones. The study, taken as a whole, reports: The study carried out a later analysis of TCR beta sequences. It associated 16,951 of them with specific HLA alleles at a false discovery rate of 0.05.

J gave up 6 bases and V 2 bases, and 12 bases lay outside the gene matches. The CDR3 runs 16 residues. Germline CDR1 is SEHNR and CDR2 is FQNEAQ (reference sequence). Concerning this clone: What it binds is not known.

The sequence came from a boy aged 10-17 years in good health and CMV-seronegative. Sample: PBMCs. This chain connects TRBV7-9 to TRBJ1-2; 7 bases align to TRBD1. This CDR3 is CASSLPSNGRGDGYTF. The DNA of the CDR3 is TGTGCCAGCAGCTTACCTAGTAATGGCAGGGGGGATGGCTACACCTTC.